Listed here are 8 T cell receptor beta chains from one sample, sequenced in a study of blood T cell repertoires in COVID-19. The protocol was immunoSEQ multiplex PCR, while the TCRdb copy is restricted to in-frame clones and leaves out a portion. The sample has 150,000 or so clones, about 79% seen once. The sequencing input was peripheral blood. The receptors were sampled from a woman older than 75 with active or convalescent COVID-19.

This chain joins TRBV13 and TRBJ2-2; 8 bases agree with TRBD2. The CDR3 totals 17 residues. Trimming removed 1 base from V and 1 base from J; junction bases left unmatched: 5. Per the germline V gene, CDR1 is PRHDT and CDR2 is FYEKMQ (reference sequence). In nucleotides, the CDR3 is TGTGCCAGCAGCTTAGTATCCGGGAGGGGGAACACCGGGGAGCTGTTTTTT. Its translation is CASSLVSGRGNTGELFF.

The chain uses TRBV12-5 and TRBJ1-3; D gene ambiguous. Trimming took 1 base from V and 0 from J, leaving 10 bases between them. The CDR3 has 16 amino acids. Germline V gene lookup returns CDR1 LGHNT and CDR2 FRNRAP. Written as DNA, the CDR3 is TGTGCTAGTGGTTTGGGTAAACTCACCTCTGGAAACACCATATATTTT. Protein: CASGLGKLTSGNTIYF.

V usage is TRBV19 and J usage is TRBJ2-6, with a possible D match to TRBD2 (6 bases). The CDR3 totals 17 residues. Germline CDR1 LNHDA, CDR2 SQIVND (reference sequence). Trimming removed 6 bases from V and 2 bases from J, with 17 bases in between. CDR3 sequence (DNA): TGTGCCAGTAGCCCGCGTGGGGGGATACCTGGGGCCAACGTCCTGACTTTC. Protein product: CASSPRGGIPGANVLTF.

The rearrangement uses TRBV7-9 and TRBJ1-1; 8 positions match TRBD1. Trimming cost V 4 bases and J 5 bases; bases outside gene matches: 6. The CDR3 is made up of 14 amino acids. Germline-derived CDR1 and CDR2 are SEHNR and FQNEAQ (reference sequence). The DNA for the CDR3 is TGTGCCAGCAGCTCGGACAGGGTCCGGACTGAAGCTTTCTTT. Protein product: CASSSDRVRTEAFF.

This clone was found a few times. The chain uses TRBV5-1 and TRBJ1-1, with 7 bases fitting TRBD1. CDR3 size: 16 residues. The ends lost 0 bases at V and 0 bases at J; junction bases unmatched: 5. The germline gives CDR1 SGHRS, CDR2 YFSETQ. CDR3 amino acids: CASSLEGTAMNTEAFF. The DNA for the CDR3 is TGCGCCAGCAGCTTGGAAGGGACAGCAATGAACACTGAAGCTTTCTTT.

This chain joins TRBV6-5 and TRBJ1-2, with no clear D. CDR1 is MNHEY and CDR2 is SVGAGI in the germline V gene. Trimming stripped 2 bases from V and 0 bases from J, with 10 bases between. CDR3 size: 15 residues. CDR3 sequence: CASSYLGGANYGYTF. In DNA, the CDR3 is TGTGCCAGCAGTTACCTTGGAGGAGCTAACTATGGCTACACCTTC.

This chain joins TRBV5-4 and TRBJ1-2; 8 nucleotides line up with TRBD1. The CDR3 is made up of 14 amino acids. Unmatched junction bases numbered 6, after V lost 4 bases and J lost 4 bases. CDR1 is SGHNT and CDR2 is YYREEE in the germline V gene (reference sequence). CDR3 DNA: TGTGCCAGCAGCCCGGGACAGGAGAGCTATGGCTACACCTTC. Translation gives CASSPGQESYGYTF.

The chain uses TRBV7-9 and TRBJ2-7, with 7 positions matching TRBD1. Germline values: CDR1 SEHNR, CDR2 FQNEAQ (reference sequence). Trimming took 1 base from V and 1 from J; bases not matched to a gene: 10. The CDR3 is 17 residues long. The CDR3: CASSLDQTGVKSYEQYF. CDR3 nucleotides: TGTGCCAGCAGCTTAGACCAAACAGGGGTGAAATCCTACGAGCAGTACTTC.